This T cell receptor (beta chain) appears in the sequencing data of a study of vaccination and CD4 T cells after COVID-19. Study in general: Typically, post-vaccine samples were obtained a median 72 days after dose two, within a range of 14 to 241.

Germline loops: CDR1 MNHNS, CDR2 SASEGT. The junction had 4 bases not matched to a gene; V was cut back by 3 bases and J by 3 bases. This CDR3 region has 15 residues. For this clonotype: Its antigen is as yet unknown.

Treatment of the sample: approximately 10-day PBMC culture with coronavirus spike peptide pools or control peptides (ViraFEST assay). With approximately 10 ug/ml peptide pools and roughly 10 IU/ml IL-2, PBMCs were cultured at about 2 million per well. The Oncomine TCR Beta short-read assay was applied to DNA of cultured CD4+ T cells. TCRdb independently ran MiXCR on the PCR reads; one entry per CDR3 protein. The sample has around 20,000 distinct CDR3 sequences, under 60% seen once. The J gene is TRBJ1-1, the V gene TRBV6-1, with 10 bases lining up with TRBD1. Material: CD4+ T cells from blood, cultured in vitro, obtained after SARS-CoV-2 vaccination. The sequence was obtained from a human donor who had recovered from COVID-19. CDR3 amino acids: CASSDPGQGYTEAFF. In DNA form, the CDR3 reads TGTGCCAGCAGTGATCCGGGACAGGGGTACACTGAAGCTTTCTTT.